The clone carrying this T cell receptor beta chain was picked up many times. These data are taken from a study of T-cell reconstitution after alpha-beta-depleted transplantation in children. Unique molecular identifiers were incorporated during preparation of the TCRbeta library. Using its own MiXCR run on the PCR reads, TCRdb lists one record per CDR3 protein. The sample comprises roughly 120,000 distinct CDR3 sequences, about a tenth of which are singletons, and around 8.2% rests with the top ten. The sequenced sample was PBMCs from the stem cell graft donor, obtained from the stem cell graft. The TCR originated in a human donor who donated a stem cell graft to a child with acute lymphoblastic leukemia.

CDR3 residues: CSAVTPGTDTQYF. The CDR3, as DNA: TGCAGTGCTGTCACTCCGGGCACAGATACGCAGTATTTT. This sequence joins TRBV20-1 and TRBJ2-3; D not certain. V lost 5 bases to trimming and J lost 1 base, with 10 bases between them. The CDR3 spans 13 residues. Per germline, CDR1 DFQATT and CDR2 SNEGSKA (reference sequence).